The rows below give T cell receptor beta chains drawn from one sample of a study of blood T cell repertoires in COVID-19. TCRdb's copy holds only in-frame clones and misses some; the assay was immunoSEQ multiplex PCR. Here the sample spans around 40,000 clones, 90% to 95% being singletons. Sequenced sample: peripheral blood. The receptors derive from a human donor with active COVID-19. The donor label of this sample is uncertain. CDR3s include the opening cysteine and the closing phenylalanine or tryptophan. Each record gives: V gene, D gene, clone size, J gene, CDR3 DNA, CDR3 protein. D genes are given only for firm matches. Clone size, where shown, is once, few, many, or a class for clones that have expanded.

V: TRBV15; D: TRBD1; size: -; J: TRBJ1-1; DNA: TGTGCCACCAGCAGAGGGGGGCAGGGGGCGACTGAAGCTTTCTTT; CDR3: CATSRGGQGATEAFF
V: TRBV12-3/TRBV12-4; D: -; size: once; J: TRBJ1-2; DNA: TGTGCCAGCAGTCGGACAGACTATGGCTACACCTTC; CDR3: CASSRTDYGYTF
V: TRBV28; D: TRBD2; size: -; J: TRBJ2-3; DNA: TGTGTCACGCGACTAGCGGGAGCAGATACGCAGTATTTT; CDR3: CVTRLAGADTQYF
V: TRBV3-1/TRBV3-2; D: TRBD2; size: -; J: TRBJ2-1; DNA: TGTGCCAGCAGCCAAGGCGGGGGAATTTCTGAGCAGTTCTTC; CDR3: CASSQGGGISEQFF
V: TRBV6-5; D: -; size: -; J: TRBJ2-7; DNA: TGTGCCAGCAGTTTCCGGCAGGGGACCTACGAGCAGTACTTC; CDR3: CASSFRQGTYEQYF
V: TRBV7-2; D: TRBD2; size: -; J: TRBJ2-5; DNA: TGTGCCAGCACCGAAGACACTCTAGCGGGTGCCCAAGAGACCCAGTACTTC; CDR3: CASTEDTLAGAQETQYF
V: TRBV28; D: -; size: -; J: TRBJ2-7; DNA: TGTGCCAGCAGTTTTAGGCCAGGGCCCTCCTACGAGCAGTACTTC; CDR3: CASSFRPGPSYEQYF
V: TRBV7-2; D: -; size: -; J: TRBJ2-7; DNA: TGTGCCAGCAAGGCCCCCGGCGGCTACTACGAGCAGTACTTC; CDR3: CASKAPGGYYEQYF
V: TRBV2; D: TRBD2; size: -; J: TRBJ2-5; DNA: TGTGCCAGCAGTGAAACTAGCGGGATTGGGGAGACCCAGTACTTC; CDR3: CASSETSGIGETQYF
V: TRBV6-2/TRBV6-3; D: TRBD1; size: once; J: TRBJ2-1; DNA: TGTGCCAGCAGCTTCAGCGGACAGGGAGGGCAGTTCTTC; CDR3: CASSFSGQGGQFF
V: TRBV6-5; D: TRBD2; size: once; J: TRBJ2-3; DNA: TGTGCCAGCAGTTCCCCAGCGGGGGCTAGCACAGATACGCAGTATTTT; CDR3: CASSSPAGASTDTQYF
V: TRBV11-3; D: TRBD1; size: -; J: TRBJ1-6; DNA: TGTGCCAGCAGCCTCTACCGACAGGGGAGCTCCTATAATTCACCCCTCCACTTT; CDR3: CASSLYRQGSSYNSPLHF
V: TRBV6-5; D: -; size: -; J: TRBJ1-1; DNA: TGTGCCAGCAGTTACACAGGGAGAAGATTTGAAGCTTTCTTT; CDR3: CASSYTGRRFEAFF
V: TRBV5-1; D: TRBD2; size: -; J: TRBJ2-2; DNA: TGCGCCAGCCCATTGTGGGGAGGGGACACCGGGGAGCTGTTTTTT; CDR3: CASPLWGGDTGELFF
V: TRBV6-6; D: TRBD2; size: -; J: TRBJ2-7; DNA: TGTGCCAGCAGGGGGGAGGGATACGAGCAGTACTTC; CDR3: CASRGEGYEQYF
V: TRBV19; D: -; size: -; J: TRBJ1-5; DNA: TGTGCCAGTAGTATAGATGAGAATCAGCCCCAGCATTTT; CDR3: CASSIDENQPQHF
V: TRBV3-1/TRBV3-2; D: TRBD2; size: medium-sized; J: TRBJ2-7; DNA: TGTGCCAGCAGCCCTACGGGGGGTGAGGGGTTCGAGCAGTACTTC; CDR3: CASSPTGGEGFEQYF
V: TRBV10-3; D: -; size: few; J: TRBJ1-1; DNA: TGTGCCATCAGTGATTACGGGAGGGACACTGAAGCTTTCTTT; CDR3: CAISDYGRDTEAFF
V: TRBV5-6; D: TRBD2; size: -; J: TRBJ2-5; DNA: TGTGCCAGCAGCACCGGACTAGCGGTACAAGAGACCCAGTACTTC; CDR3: CASSTGLAVQETQYF
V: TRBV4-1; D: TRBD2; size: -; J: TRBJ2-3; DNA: TGCGCCAGCAGCCCTGTGACTAGCGGGGGAGACACAGATACGCAGTATTTT; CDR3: CASSPVTSGGDTDTQYF
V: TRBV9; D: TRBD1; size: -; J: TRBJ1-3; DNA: TGTGCCAGCAGCGTAGCTACGTTGGGGACAGCCGGGGGCTCTGGAAACACCATATATTTT; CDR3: CASSVATLGTAGGSGNTIYF
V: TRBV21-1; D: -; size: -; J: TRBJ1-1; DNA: TGTGCCAGCAGCAAACCCCTGATGAGCAGGGAAACTGAAGCTTTCTTT; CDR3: CASSKPLMSRETEAFF
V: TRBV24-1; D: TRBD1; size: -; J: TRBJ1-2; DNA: TGTGCCACCAGCGGAATAGGAGGGACAGGCTCAGCTAACTATGGCTACACCTTC; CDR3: CATSGIGGTGSANYGYTF
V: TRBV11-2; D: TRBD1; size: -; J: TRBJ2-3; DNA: TGTGCCAGCAGAGCCACCGGGACAGGGTCTCTCACAGATACGCAGTATTTT; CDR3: CASRATGTGSLTDTQYF
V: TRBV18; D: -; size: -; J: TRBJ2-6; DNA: TGTGCCAGCTCCCACCGGTCGGGGGGGGCCAACGTCCTGACTTTC; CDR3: CASSHRSGGANVLTF
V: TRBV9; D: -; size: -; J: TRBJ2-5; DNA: TGTGCCAGCAGCGTAGCAGGCAGGGAAGAGACCCAGTACTTC; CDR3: CASSVAGREETQYF
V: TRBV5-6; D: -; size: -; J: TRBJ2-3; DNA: TGTGCCAGCAGCTTGTACGCAGGGGCCTACACAGATACGCAGTATTTT; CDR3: CASSLYAGAYTDTQYF
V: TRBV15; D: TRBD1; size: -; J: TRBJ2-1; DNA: TGTGCCACCAGCAGAATGACAGGGAACAAATACAATGAGCAGTTCTTC; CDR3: CATSRMTGNKYNEQFF
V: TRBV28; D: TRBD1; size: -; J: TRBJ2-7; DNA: TGTGCCAGCAGAACAGGGGGCTGGTCCTACGAGCAGTACTTC; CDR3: CASRTGGWSYEQYF
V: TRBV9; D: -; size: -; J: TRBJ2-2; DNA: TGTGCCAGCAGCATTGAAGGGGTCCCCGGGGAGCTGTTTTTT; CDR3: CASSIEGVPGELFF
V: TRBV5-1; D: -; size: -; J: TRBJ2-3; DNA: TGCGCCAGCAGCTTGGTTGGCGATACGCAGTATTTT; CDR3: CASSLVGDTQYF
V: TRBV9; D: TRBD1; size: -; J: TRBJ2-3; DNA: TGTGCCAGCAGCGTAGCGCAGGGGGCCCTAACAGATACGCAGTATTTT; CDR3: CASSVAQGALTDTQYF
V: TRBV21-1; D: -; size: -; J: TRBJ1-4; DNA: TGTGCCAGCAGCAAAGGAAAAAGGGACAGGGTATCTAATGAAAAACTGTTTTTT; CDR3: CASSKGKRDRVSNEKLFF
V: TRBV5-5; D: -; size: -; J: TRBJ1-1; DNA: TGTGCCAGCAGCCTGGGGGCGGGTCCTCCTATGAACACTGAAGCTTTCTTT; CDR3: CASSLGAGPPMNTEAFF
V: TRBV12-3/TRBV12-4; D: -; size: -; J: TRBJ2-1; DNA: TGTGCCAGCAGTTTCGAGGGTAATGAGCAGTTCTTC; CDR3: CASSFEGNEQFF
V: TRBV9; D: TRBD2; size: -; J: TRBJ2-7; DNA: TGTGCCAGCAGCGTAGATGCGGGGGGGACCTACGAGCAGTACTTC; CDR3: CASSVDAGGTYEQYF
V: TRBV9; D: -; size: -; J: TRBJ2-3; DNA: TGTGCCAGCAGTCCTGGACAGCGCACAGATACGCAGTATTTT; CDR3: CASSPGQRTDTQYF
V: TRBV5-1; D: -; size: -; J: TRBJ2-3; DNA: TGCGCCAGCAGCTTGGACGGGGGGCACACAGATACGCAGTATTTT; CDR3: CASSLDGGHTDTQYF
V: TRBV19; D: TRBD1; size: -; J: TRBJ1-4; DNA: TGTGCCAGTAGTCTGGACAGGGTAATGGAAAAACTGTTTTTT; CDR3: CASSLDRVMEKLFF
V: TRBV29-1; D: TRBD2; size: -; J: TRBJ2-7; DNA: TGCAGCGTTCAACTAGCGGGGACCTACGAGCAGTACTTC; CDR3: CSVQLAGTYEQYF
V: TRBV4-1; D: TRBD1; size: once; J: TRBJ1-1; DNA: TGCGCCAGCAGCCAAGTCGACAGGGTCACTGAAGCTTTCTTT; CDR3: CASSQVDRVTEAFF
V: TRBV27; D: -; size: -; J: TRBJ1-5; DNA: TGTGCCAGCAGTTTAGGGGGGAGCAATCAGCCCCAGCATTTT; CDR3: CASSLGGSNQPQHF
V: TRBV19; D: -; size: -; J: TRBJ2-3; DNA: TGTGCCAGCAACGGACAAGTCACAGATACGCAGTATTTT; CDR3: CASNGQVTDTQYF
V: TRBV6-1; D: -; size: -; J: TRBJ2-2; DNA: TGTGCCAGCACCCGGGGGGCCCAGACCGGGGAGCTGTTTTTT; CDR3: CASTRGAQTGELFF
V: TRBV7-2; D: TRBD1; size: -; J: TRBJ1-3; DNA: TGTGCCAGCAGCTTGGACAGGGGCTCTGGAAACACCATATATTTT; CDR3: CASSLDRGSGNTIYF
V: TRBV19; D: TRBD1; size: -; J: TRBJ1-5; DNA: TGTGCCAGTACCAACAGGGGCCCCCAGCCCCAGCATTTT; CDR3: CASTNRGPQPQHF
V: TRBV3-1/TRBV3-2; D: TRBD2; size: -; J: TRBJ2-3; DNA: TGTGCCAGCAGCCAAGATCGTCCAATTGGGCTAGCGGGAGGCACAGATACGCAGTATTTT; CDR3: CASSQDRPIGLAGGTDTQYF
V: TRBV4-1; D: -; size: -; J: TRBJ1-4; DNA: TGCGCCAGCAGCCAAGATCCCGCTAATGAAAAACTGTTTTTT; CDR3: CASSQDPANEKLFF
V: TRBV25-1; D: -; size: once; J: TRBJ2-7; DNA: TGTGCCAGCAGTGATGGAGACAGTAGCTCCTACGAGCAGTACTTC; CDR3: CASSDGDSSSYEQYF
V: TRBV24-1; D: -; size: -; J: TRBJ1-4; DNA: TGTGCCACCTCCCGGTCAGGGGCTCTGGGGCTTAAGAGGGCTAATGAAAAACTGTTTTTT; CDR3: CATSRSGALGLKRANEKLFF
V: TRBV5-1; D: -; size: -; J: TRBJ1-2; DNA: TGCGCCAGCAGCCAGACCGACAGGACGATCGGCTACACCTTC; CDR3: CASSQTDRTIGYTF
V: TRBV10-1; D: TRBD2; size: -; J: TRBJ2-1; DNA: TGCGCCAGCAGTGATGGTACTAGCGGGGGCAATGAGCAGTTCTTC; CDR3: CASSDGTSGGNEQFF
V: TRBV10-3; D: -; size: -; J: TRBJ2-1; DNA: TGTGCCATCAGTGAGTCGGGGGGGGCCGCTGAGCAGTTCTTC; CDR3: CAISESGGAAEQFF
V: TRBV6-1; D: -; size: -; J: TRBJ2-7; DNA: TGTGCCAGCAGTGAAGGGCTAGCGAAAACCTACGAGCAGTACTTC; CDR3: CASSEGLAKTYEQYF
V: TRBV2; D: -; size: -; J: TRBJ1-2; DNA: TGTGCCAGCAGGACGACACTTGCTAACTATGGCTACACCTTC; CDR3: CASRTTLANYGYTF
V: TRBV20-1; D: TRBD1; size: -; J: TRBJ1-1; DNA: TGCAGTGCTAGTCTCAGGGGGGTCAGGGGAGTGAACACTGAAGCTTTCTTT; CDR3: CSASLRGVRGVNTEAFF
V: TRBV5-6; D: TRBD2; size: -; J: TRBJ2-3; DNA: TGTGCCAGCAGCTTCGGACTAGCGGGAGGGCCACTGCCAGATACGCAGTATTTT; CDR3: CASSFGLAGGPLPDTQYF
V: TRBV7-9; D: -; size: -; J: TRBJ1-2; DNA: TGTGCCAGCGAGGGACTTGCTAACTATGGCTACACCTTC; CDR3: CASEGLANYGYTF